Sequencing of this T cell receptor (beta chain) was carried out in a study of Ad26.COV2.S vaccination and SARS-CoV-2 variants. TCRdb keeps only in-frame clones here, not all; method: immunoSEQ multiplex PCR. The sample carries 320,000 or so clones, roughly 90% recorded once. This sample's treatment: approximately 18 received Ad26.COV2.S at low or high dose, single or two shots; about 5 received placebo; per-sample allocation not given. Sampling occurred on day 63 after the first vaccine or placebo injection. The germline V and J ends were trimmed by 4 bases and 7 bases, with 16 bases remaining between them. The CDR3 sequence is 14 residues long. Germline CDR1 PRHDT, CDR2 FYEKMQ (reference sequence).

The genes are TRBV13 and TRBJ1-1; D possibly corresponds to TRBD1 (6 bases). The sequences come from peripheral blood, collected in a trial of Ad26.COV2.S vaccine versus placebo. This TCR came from a person between 18 and 65 years old who received the Ad26.COV2.S COVID-19 vaccine or a placebo. The CDR3 DNA reads TGTGCCAGCAGCTCGTCCCGGGACACCCTTGAAGCTTTCTTT. This sequence encodes CASSSSRDTLEAFF.